The 32 T cell receptor beta chains listed next were all sequenced from one sample in a study of blood T cell repertoires in COVID-19. TCRdb's copy holds only in-frame clones and misses some; the assay was immunoSEQ multiplex PCR. Among about 160,000 clones, around four fifths were seen once, and the ten largest hold approximately 8%. The specimen sequenced was PBMCs or T cells enriched from blood (not recorded which). Every receptor here comes from a woman aged 45-60 years who had recovered from COVID-19.

This sequence joins TRBV7-2 and TRBJ1-4, with D possibly matching TRBD1 (5 bases). The V gene's germline CDR1 is SGHTA and CDR2 FQGNSA. V was pared by 7 bases and J by 8 bases, with 14 bases between. The CDR3 runs 13 residues. The chain's CDR3 is CASKGGGGEKLFF. In DNA, the CDR3 is TGTGCCAGCAAGGGCGGGGGAGGGGAAAAACTGTTTTTT.

The V gene is TRBV19, the J gene TRBJ2-1; 11 nucleotides align to TRBD2. V was pared by 5 bases and J by 3 bases, with 9 bases of the junction left unmatched. The CDR3 contains 17 residues. Looked up from germline, CDR1 is LNHDA and CDR2 is SQIVND (reference sequence). In nucleotides, the CDR3 is TGTGCCAGTAGTTCCCTTCCTAGCGGGAGGTACTACAATGAGCAGTTCTTC. This translates into CASSSLPSGRYYNEQFF.

The chain recombines TRBV28 with TRBJ1-1; D is ambiguous. Germline V gives CDR1 MDHEN, CDR2 SYDVKM. The CDR3 covers 11 residues. The ends were cut back, 10 bases at V and 3 bases at J, with 9 bases in the middle. CDR3 region: CATRTYTEAFF. As DNA, the CDR3 is TGTGCCACCAGAACATACACTGAAGCTTTCTTT.

This clone has just one count. The chain recombines TRBV5-8 with TRBJ2-1, with a tentative D call TRBD2 (5 bases). V was trimmed by 4 bases and J by 8 bases, leaving 13 bases between them. CDR1 is SGHTS, CDR2 YDEGEE, per germline. The CDR3 length is 13 residues. In DNA, the CDR3 is TGTGCCAGCAGCCCCACGGGGATCCATGAGCAGTTCTTC. This sequence encodes CASSPTGIHEQFF.

The CDR3 nucleotides read TGTGCCAGCAGTGCCCCCTTCGGACTAGCGGAGACTGCCAAAAACATTCAGTACTTC. Its protein product is CASSAPFGLAETAKNIQYF. V gene TRBV28 combines with J gene TRBJ2-4, with TRBD2 matching over 10 bases. The length of the CDR3 is 19 residues. With V trimmed by 5 bases and J by 1 base, 14 bases remained unmatched. Germline CDR1 and CDR2: MDHEN and SYDVKM.

The chain joins TRBV6-5 to TRBJ2-7, with D possibly TRBD2 on 6 matching bases. V lost 6 bases, J lost 3 bases, and 12 bases lay in between. The length of the CDR3 is 13 residues. The germline CDR1 and CDR2 sequences are MNHEY and SVGAGI. The CDR3: CASSGSSNYEQYF. CDR3 nucleotides: TGTGCCAGCAGCGGGAGCTCCAACTACGAGCAGTACTTC.

The rearrangement uses TRBV28 and TRBJ1-2; D is possibly TRBD1 (6 bases). This CDR3 contains 12 residues. Germline V gives CDR1 MDHEN, CDR2 SYDVKM. V was cut by 6 bases and J by 11 bases, with 16 bases left in between. DNA for the CDR3: TGTGCCAGCAGCACCCAGGGGTCTGGGTACACCTTC. It specifies CASSTQGSGYTF.

This rearrangement joins TRBV7-9 to TRBJ2-3, with 9 bases that match TRBD2. Germline V gives CDR1 SEHNR, CDR2 FQNEAQ (reference sequence). The CDR3 is made up of 15 amino acids. V shed 6 bases and J 3 bases; nucleotides not matched to a gene: 7. The CDR3 loop is CASRGLAGVTDTQYF. CDR3 DNA sequence: TGTGCCAGCAGGGGGTTAGCGGGAGTTACAGATACGCAGTATTTT.

The table lists this clone with a count of one. The V and J genes are TRBV6-5 and TRBJ1-4; D gene unclear. V lost 6 bases, J lost 1 base, and 9 bases lay in between. The CDR3 has 14 amino acids. From germline, CDR1 is MNHEY and CDR2 SVGAGI. The CDR3 spells CASRSVQTNEKLFF. The CDR3 DNA sequence: TGTGCCAGCAGGAGTGTCCAAACTAATGAAAAACTGTTTTTT.

The chain employs TRBV19 and TRBJ2-3, with 15 bases fitting TRBD2. This CDR3 has 18 amino acids. Germline CDR1 reads LNHDA; CDR2 reads SQIVND (reference sequence). The J segment lost 5 bases and the V segment lost 3 bases, leaving 9 bases of the junction unmatched. CDR3 region: CASSILGLAGGGIDTQYF. The CDR3 DNA reads TGTGCCAGTAGTATCTTGGGACTAGCGGGAGGCGGGATAGATACGCAGTATTTT.

The chain links TRBV28 to TRBJ1-2, with D perhaps matching TRBD1 (5 bases). CDR3 length equals 14 residues. Germline V gives CDR1 MDHEN, CDR2 SYDVKM. V shed 11 bases and J shed 4 bases, with 20 bases lying between them. The CDR3 reads CALSRQTAIYGYTF. DNA of the CDR3: TGTGCCTTATCACGACAGACGGCAATCTATGGCTACACCTTC.

The J gene is TRBJ2-7, the V gene TRBV7-2; tentatively, D is TRBD1 (6 bases). CDR1 is SGHTA and CDR2 is FQGNSA in the germline V gene. With 4 bases removed from V and 5 bases from J, the gap between germline ends came to 18 bases. CDR3 size: 15 residues. CDR3 protein: CASSSTSGVVDEQYF. The CDR3, as DNA: TGTGCCAGCAGCTCCACCTCAGGGGTGGTTGACGAGCAGTACTTC.

The chain uses TRBV11-1 and TRBJ2-1, with D uncertain. The V gene's germline CDR1 is SGHAT and CDR2 FQDESV (reference sequence). V was clipped by 1 base and J by 14 bases, with 15 bases between them. This CDR3 spans 13 amino acids. Written as DNA, the CDR3 is TGTGCCAGCAGCTTAGTGTTTGCAGATCAGGAGTTCTTC. It codes for CASSLVFADQEFF.

This clone was detected only once. The CDR3 DNA is TGTGCCAGCAGCCAAGGCTCAGGGGGCACCGGGGAGCTGTTTTTT. It codes for CASSQGSGGTGELFF. This chain links TRBV3-1 (or the pseudogene TRBV3-2) with TRBJ2-2, with 7 bases lining up with TRBD1. Germline lookup yields CDR1 LGHDT and CDR2 YNNKEL (reference sequence). The CDR3 has 15 residues. After removal of 1 base from V and 4 bases from J, the junction contained 3 bases not matched to a gene.

This chain connects TRBV7-2 to TRBJ1-6; tentatively, D is TRBD1 (6 bases). Germline assignment: CDR1 SGHTA and CDR2 FQGNSA. V lost 6 bases and J 10 bases, leaving 13 bases between the germline ends. This CDR3 is 13 amino acids long. The CDR3 DNA reads as TGTGCCAGCAGTCTAACAGGGTACTCACCCCTCCACTTT. Amino acids: CASSLTGYSPLHF.

This sequence joins TRBV14 and TRBJ1-1; 8 bases line up with TRBD1. With V trimmed by 4 bases and J by 5 bases, 12 bases remained unmatched. The CDR3 loop spans 16 amino acids. CDR1 and CDR2 (germline): SGHDN, FVKESK. The CDR3 region has the DNA TGTGCCAGCAGCCTCGGGACAGGCCTAATTGGGACTGAAGCTTTCTTT. This encodes CASSLGTGLIGTEAFF.

The genes are TRBV7-2 and TRBJ2-2; D is uncertain. V was cut by 1 base and J by 6 bases, with 6 bases left in between. From germline, CDR1 is SGHTA and CDR2 FQGNSA. The CDR3 extends over 13 amino acids. The CDR3 coding sequence is TGTGCCAGCAGCTTAGTAGTGGCCGGGGAGCTGTTTTTT. It translates to CASSLVVAGELFF.

The chain is built from TRBV7-2 and TRBJ2-5, with D perhaps TRBD2 (6 bases). V lost 4 bases and J 7 bases, leaving 16 bases between the germline ends. The CDR3 is 14 residues long. Germline CDR1 reads SGHTA; CDR2 reads FQGNSA. The CDR3 nucleotides read TGTGCCAGCAGCTCCCGAATAATGGGGGGGACCCAGTACTTC. This encodes CASSSRIMGGTQYF.

V usage is TRBV9 and J usage is TRBJ2-7; no firm D call. V lost 0 bases to trimming and J lost 3 bases, with 10 bases between them. This CDR3 comprises 14 residues. CDR1 and CDR2 from the germline V gene are SGDLS and YYNGEE. The CDR3 DNA reads TGTGCCAGCAGCGTAGCCCCCTCCTTCTACGAGCAGTACTTC. Translation gives CASSVAPSFYEQYF.

This CDR3 is CASSHRVNNEKLFF. The CDR3 coding sequence is TGTGCCAGCAGCCACAGGGTTAATAATGAAAAACTGTTTTTT. The chain is built from TRBV14 and TRBJ1-4, with D possibly matching TRBD1 (5 bases). Trimming left V 3 bases short and J 4 bases short, with 9 bases between. This CDR3 spans 14 amino acids. Germline V gene data show CDR1 as SGHDN and CDR2 as FVKESK.

The chain couples TRBV5-4 to TRBJ2-3; 9 bases map to TRBD2. This CDR3 has 17 amino acids. From germline, CDR1 is SGHNT and CDR2 YYREEE (reference sequence). The J segment lost 2 bases and the V segment lost 5 bases, leaving 12 bases of the junction unmatched. In nucleotides, the CDR3 is TGTGCCAGCAGTCGAAGAATAGCGGGGGTGAACACAGATACGCAGTATTTT. It codes for CASSRRIAGVNTDTQYF.

The rearrangement links TRBV9 to TRBJ2-7, with TRBD2 matching over 9 bases. CDR3 length: 19 amino acids. Per the germline V gene, CDR1 is SGDLS and CDR2 is YYNGEE. The trim removed 4 bases at V and 2 bases at J, leaving 19 bases unmatched. CDR3 in DNA: TGTGCCAGCAGCCTCATGAAAGTCGCGGGGGGGCCCTATCCCTACGAGCAGTACTTC. It is translated as CASSLMKVAGGPYPYEQYF.

The chain employs TRBV4-2 and TRBJ1-5; D not resolved. Germline CDR1 and CDR2: LGHNA and YNFKEQ. The CDR3 spans 14 residues. V lost 1 base and J 6 bases, leaving 10 bases between the germline ends. The CDR3 spells CASSQVRDAQPQHF. The CDR3 bases are TGTGCCAGCAGCCAAGTGAGGGATGCTCAGCCCCAGCATTTT.

The rearrangement links TRBV19 to TRBJ2-3, with TRBD2 matching over 13 bases. The J segment lost 3 bases and the V segment lost 4 bases, leaving 4 bases of the junction unmatched. The CDR3 has 16 residues. Looked up from germline, CDR1 is LNHDA and CDR2 is SQIVND (reference sequence). The CDR3 reads CASSTGTSGVTDTQYF. DNA of the CDR3: TGTGCCAGTAGTACAGGGACTAGCGGGGTTACAGATACGCAGTATTTT.

The chain combines TRBV10-3 with TRBJ2-1; 8 positions agree with TRBD2. The CDR3 is made up of 15 amino acids. Germline V gene data show CDR1 as ENHRY and CDR2 as SYGVKD. V shed 6 bases, J shed 3 bases, and the junction held 7 bases outside the gene matches. CDR3 coding DNA: TGTGCCATCAGAGAGGGGGGACTAGACTACAATGAGCAGTTCTTC. It codes for CAIREGGLDYNEQFF.

This rearrangement joins TRBV7-2 to TRBJ2-3; 9 bases map to TRBD1. The germline gives CDR1 SGHTA, CDR2 FQGNSA. The J segment lost 2 bases and the V segment lost 3 bases, leaving 9 bases of the junction unmatched. CDR3 size: 17 residues. Here the CDR3 DNA reads TGTGCCAGCAGCTTTCGCCGTACAGGGGGCGTCACAGATACGCAGTATTTT. Amino acid sequence: CASSFRRTGGVTDTQYF.

The chain is built from TRBV27 and TRBJ2-2; 9 bases map to TRBD2. Germline lookup yields CDR1 MNHEY and CDR2 SMNVEV (reference sequence). V shed 8 bases, J shed 3 bases, and the junction held 4 bases outside the gene matches. This CDR3 is built from 14 residues. CDR3 bases: TGTGCCAGCCGGCGGGGGGGCTACACCGGGGAGCTGTTTTTT. As protein: CASRRGGYTGELFF.

This clone is termed medium-sized. The rearrangement uses TRBV7-2 and TRBJ1-1, with a weak D call TRBD1 (6 bases). This CDR3 is 13 amino acids long. V was cut by 1 base and J by 10 bases, with 13 bases left in between. Germline CDR1 and CDR2: SGHTA and FQGNSA. The CDR3 nucleotides are TGTGCCAGCAGCTTAGACAGGGCAAACGGAGCTTTCTTT. This codes for CASSLDRANGAFF.

The V gene is TRBV3-1 (or the pseudogene TRBV3-2), the J gene TRBJ2-1, with D perhaps matching TRBD1 (5 bases). CDR1 is LGHDT, CDR2 YNNKEL, per germline (reference sequence). The CDR3 is 14 residues long. The ends were cut back, 2 bases at V and 5 bases at J, with 10 bases in the middle. CDR3 coding DNA: TGTGCCAGCAGCCAACAGGGTGGAGACAATGAGCAGTTCTTC. As protein: CASSQQGGDNEQFF.

This clone came up once. The rearrangement joins TRBV6-2 or TRBV6-3 to TRBJ1-5; perhaps TRBD1 as D (5 bases). Germline CDR1 reads MNHEY; CDR2 reads SVGEGT. The CDR3 extends over 16 amino acids. Deletions cut 5 bases from V and 4 bases from J, with 18 bases between. CDR3: CASSPREAGQNQPQHF. For the CDR3, the DNA is TGTGCCAGCAGTCCCAGGGAGGCAGGGCAGAATCAGCCCCAGCATTTT.

The chain recombines TRBV6-5 with TRBJ2-7; 8 bases line up with TRBD1. V shed 0 bases and J 2 bases; nucleotides not matched to a gene: 3. Germline values: CDR1 MNHEY, CDR2 SVGAGI. The CDR3 spans 15 residues. The CDR3: CASSYSGTGPYEQYF. The CDR3 DNA reads TGTGCCAGCAGTTACTCGGGGACAGGCCCCTACGAGCAGTACTTC.

The rearrangement uses TRBV19 and TRBJ2-2; the D gene is possibly TRBD1 (5 bases). This CDR3 has 14 residues. CDR1 is LNHDA, CDR2 SQIVND, per germline (reference sequence). With 10 bases removed from V and 5 bases from J, the gap between germline ends came to 17 bases. CDR3 DNA: TGTGCCACCAGCACTCAGGGTTTTACCGGGGAGCTGTTTTTT. Protein: CATSTQGFTGELFF.